This TCR beta chain was documented in a study of blood T cell repertoires in COVID-19. Study-wide background: Researchers got acute and convalescent COVID-19 samples from the United States, Italy and Spain. Sources were T cells, B-cell-depleted T cells, or PBMCs; the material itself was cDNA or gDNA.

This CDR3 contains 14 residues. CDR1 is MNHEY, CDR2 SMNVEV, per germline (reference sequence). Trimming removed 7 bases at V and 0 bases at J, with 12 bases between. Authors' methods: For nucleated cells, counts were estimated from reference gene primer amplification. Sequencing used immunoSEQ multiplex PCR; TCRdb keeps in-frame clones, though not all of them. V, J and clone size reflect that table, while D and trimming were determined from the DNA. The sample records 150,000 to 200,000 clones, about 93% being singletons. The sequencing input was peripheral blood. This rearrangement joins TRBV27 to TRBJ1-1; the D is unclear. The sequence derives from a middle-aged man with acute or convalescent COVID-19. The CDR3: CASKFTTLNTEAFF. Here the CDR3 DNA reads TGTGCCAGCAAGTTTACTACATTGAACACTGAAGCTTTCTTT.